The sequence of this T cell receptor beta chain was determined in a study of shared clonotypes between healthy human individuals. Study results and caveats: At large depth, rarefaction still showed sorted-subset sequencing to be incomplete.

CDR1 is MNHNY, CDR2 SVGAGI, per germline (reference sequence). V gave up 0 bases and J gave up 2 bases; unmatched junction bases: 3. The CDR3 contains 16 residues. Naive CD8 cells lacked CD45RO, underwent positive selection for CCR7 and left out terminally differentiated effector memory CD45RA+ cells. Of note for this clone: What it binds is unknown.

TCRdb's copy holds only in-frame clones and misses some; the assay was immunoSEQ multiplex PCR. There are roughly 890,000 clones in the sample; 80% to 95% occur only once, and approximately 25% lies in the top ten. This sequence was found in a young man in good health. The chain carries TRBV6-6 and TRBJ2-1; TRBD2 agrees at 8 bases. What was sequenced was naive CD8+ T cells sorted from blood. CDR3 bases: TGTGCCAGCAGTTACTCCCGGGGGGGGGCCTACAATGAGCAGTTCTTC. Translating it yields CASSYSRGGAYNEQFF.